One sample yielded the 16 T cell receptor beta chains listed below, sequenced in a study of blood T cell repertoires in COVID-19. Clones were read by immunoSEQ multiplex PCR, and TCRdb kept only the in-frame ones, dropping some. The table includes roughly 500,000 clones, roughly 90% detected once. Sequences were obtained from PBMCs or T cells enriched from blood (not recorded which). The receptors were gathered from a woman between 40 and 55 years old who had recovered from COVID-19.

The V and J genes are TRBV6-2 or TRBV6-3 and TRBJ2-3, with a possible D match to TRBD2 (5 bases). This CDR3 has 16 amino acids. Deletions cut 2 bases from V and 6 bases from J, with 18 bases between. Germline CDR1 and CDR2: MNHEY and SVGEGT. The CDR3: CASSYPILARRDTQYF. The CDR3 DNA follows: TGTGCCAGCAGTTACCCAATCCTAGCCCGGAGGGATACGCAGTATTTT.

V and J are TRBV11-2 and TRBJ1-6; tentatively, D is TRBD1 (5 bases). Germline loops: CDR1 SGHAT, CDR2 FQNNGV. The CDR3 length is 17 residues. Trimming removed 1 base from V and 0 bases from J, with 10 bases in between. Here the CDR3 reads CASSLGGRSSYNSPLHF. The CDR3 DNA sequence: TGTGCCAGCAGCTTAGGGGGCAGAAGCTCCTATAATTCACCCCTCCACTTT.

V usage is TRBV11-2 and J usage is TRBJ1-2; no firm D call. Trimming removed 2 bases at V and 7 bases at J, with 14 bases between. Germline V gives CDR1 SGHAT, CDR2 FQNNGV. This CDR3 spans 14 amino acids. The CDR3 spells CASSLLPAPGGYTF. The CDR3 nucleotides read TGTGCCAGCAGCTTATTGCCAGCTCCGGGTGGCTACACCTTC. Using reference TRBV11-2 and TRBJ1-2 for the parts outside the CDR3, the full variable domain is EAGVAQSPRYKIIEKRQSVAFWCNPISGHATLYWYQQILGQGPKLLIQFQNNGVVDDSQLPKDRFSAERLKGVDSTLKIQPAKLEDSAVYLCASSLLPAPGGYTFGSGTRLTVV.

This chain links TRBV27 with TRBJ1-5; D is ambiguous. The V gene's germline CDR1 is MNHEY and CDR2 SMNVEV (reference sequence). The CDR3 has 15 residues. V dropped 4 bases and J dropped 5 bases, with 15 bases sitting between them. The CDR3 nucleotides read TGTGCCAGCAGTTCCGGACTCAACTCAGATCAGCCCCAGCATTTT. This sequence encodes CASSSGLNSDQPQHF.

Remarks on this clone: A read error may account for a junction end that differs from germline. The chain joins TRBV11-2 to TRBJ1-2; D possibly corresponds to TRBD1 (6 bases). CDR1 is SGHAT and CDR2 is FQNNGV in the germline V gene. The CDR3 length is 13 residues. The CDR3 nucleotides are TGTGCCAGCAGCGTCGGACAGCGCGACGTTGGGGCCTTC. Translating gives CASSVGQRDVGAF.

This clone was seen only a few times. The CDR3 spells CASSSGTEAFF. The CDR3 bases are TGTGCCAGCAGTTCGGGGACTGAAGCTTTCTTT. The V call is TRBV6-4, the J call TRBJ1-1; D remains unclear. The CDR3 contains 11 residues. Germline CDR1 MRHNA, CDR2 SNTAGT. The V gene lost 5 bases and the J gene lost 5 bases, with 6 bases spanning the gap.

This sequence joins TRBV12-3 or TRBV12-4 and TRBJ1-5, with no clear D. V dropped 3 bases and J dropped 6 bases, with 3 bases sitting between them. The CDR3 spans 11 residues. CDR3 DNA sequence: TGTGCCAGCAGTTTCTTTCAGCCCCAGCATTTT. Its translation is CASSFFQPQHF.

The chain uses TRBV3-1 (or the pseudogene TRBV3-2) and TRBJ2-7, with D perhaps matching TRBD1 (5 bases). V was shortened by 4 bases and J by 4 bases, with 11 bases between the two germline ends. The germline V gene has CDR1 LGHDT and CDR2 YNNKEL (reference sequence). The CDR3 consists of 13 residues. The CDR3 DNA follows: TGTGCCAGCAGCCCTAGACAGAAATACGAGCAGTACTTC. Its translation is CASSPRQKYEQYF.

The chain uses TRBV4-3 and TRBJ1-1; maybe TRBD1 (5 bases). Germline CDR1 reads LGHNA; CDR2 reads YSLEER. Deletions cut 1 base from V and 7 bases from J, with 10 bases between. The CDR3 is 13 residues long. Here the CDR3 DNA reads TGCGCCAGCAGCCAAGCTTTTAGGGGTGAAGCTTTCTTT. Encoded protein: CASSQAFRGEAFF.

V usage is TRBV18 and J usage is TRBJ1-4, with 7 bases lining up with TRBD1. This CDR3 spans 15 amino acids. CDR1 KGHSH and CDR2 LQKENI come from the germline V gene. V lost 2 bases, J lost 8 bases, and 8 bases stayed unmatched. The DNA for the CDR3 is TGTGCCAGCTCACCAGGGACAGACGGTCGGGAAAAACTGTTTTTT. Residues: CASSPGTDGREKLFF.

This chain connects TRBV4-3 to TRBJ2-1, with TRBD2 identical over 7 bases. The CDR3 covers 15 residues. Looked up from germline, CDR1 is LGHNA and CDR2 is YSLEER. The V gene end was trimmed by 3 bases and the J gene end by 4 bases; junction bases not matched to a gene: 6. The CDR3 DNA reads as TGCGCCAGCAGCCATGACCGGGAGGTTTACAATGAGCAGTTCTTC. Residues: CASSHDREVYNEQFF.

The chain has TRBV6-5 and TRBJ2-1; D is ambiguous. In germline, CDR1 is MNHEY, CDR2 SVGAGI. V lost 8 bases and J lost 2, with 16 bases in between. CDR3 length equals 15 residues. The CDR3 nucleotides are TGTGCCAGCTCCCTGGCTCAGATTCCCTACAATGAGCAGTTCTTC. It specifies CASSLAQIPYNEQFF.

This chain uses TRBV18 with TRBJ2-7; 9 bases map to TRBD2. This CDR3 spans 16 amino acids. From germline, CDR1 is KGHSH and CDR2 LQKENI. The trim removed 4 bases at V and 2 bases at J, leaving 9 bases unmatched. CDR3: CASSLTSGSGAYEQYF. The CDR3 bases are TGTGCCAGCTCACTCACTAGCGGGTCTGGAGCCTACGAGCAGTACTTC.

The chain has TRBV5-1 and TRBJ2-7; TRBD1 agrees at 7 bases. The CDR3 contains 15 residues. Trimming removed 3 bases from V and 0 bases from J; junction bases left unmatched: 6. Germline CDR1 reads SGHRS; CDR2 reads YFSETQ. The CDR3 loop reads CASSSLKGASYEQYF. CDR3 nucleotide sequence: TGCGCCAGCAGCTCTTTAAAGGGGGCCTCCTACGAGCAGTACTTC.

The CDR3 loop is CASSIDGQGSNNEQFF. CDR3 coding DNA: TGTGCCAGTAGTATAGATGGACAGGGGTCAAACAATGAGCAGTTCTTC. V gene TRBV19 combines with J gene TRBJ2-1; 9 bases match TRBD1. Germline-derived CDR1 and CDR2 are LNHDA and SQIVND (reference sequence). The CDR3 runs 16 residues. The V and J ends lost 0 bases and 5 bases, in that order; junction bases with no gene match: 5.

This clone has a handful of counts. The chain joins TRBV18 to TRBJ2-5, with D hard to call. Trimming left V 0 bases short and J 5 bases short, with 7 bases between. The germline V gene encodes CDR1 KGHSH and CDR2 LQKENI. The CDR3 consists of 13 residues. The CDR3: CASSPPTRETQYF. CDR3 nucleotides: TGTGCCAGCTCACCACCGACTCGCGAGACCCAGTACTTC.